This entry lists 5 T cell receptor beta chains sequenced from one sample in a study of cytomegalovirus exposure and HLA in healthy donors. The study ran its PCR with 60 Vbeta and 13 Jbeta primers. Profiled with immunoSEQ multiplex PCR; TCRdb holds only in-frame clones, not every one. The sample lists more than 85,000 clones; over 80% were seen once. Sample: PBMCs. The receptors were sampled from a man aged 18 to 29 in good health and CMV-seronegative.

V usage is TRBV19 and J usage is TRBJ1-2, with TRBD1 matching over 10 bases. Germline CDR1 reads LNHDA; CDR2 reads SQIVND (reference sequence). The CDR3 is 12 residues long. The junction had 0 bases not matched to a gene; V was cut back by 6 bases and J by 5 bases. CDR3 sequence reads: CASRDRGYGYTF. CDR3 bases: TGTGCCAGTAGGGACAGGGGGTATGGCTACACCTTC.

J is TRBJ1-1 and V is TRBV6-5; 9 nucleotides align to TRBD1. From germline, CDR1 is MNHEY and CDR2 SVGAGI. V lost 5 bases and J lost 7; bases outside the gene matches: 11. The CDR3 covers 15 residues. This CDR3 is CASSVRQGVRLEAFF. The CDR3 DNA is TGTGCCAGCAGTGTTAGACAGGGGGTGAGGCTTGAAGCTTTCTTT.

The gene calls are TRBV6-4 and TRBJ2-3, with D perhaps matching TRBD1 (6 bases). The V end was cut by 0 bases, the J end by 7 bases, with 14 bases between. Looked up from germline, CDR1 is MRHNA and CDR2 is SNTAGT. CDR3 size: 15 residues. CDR3 protein: CASSDSIGGMNTQYF. The DNA of the CDR3 is TGTGCCAGCAGTGACTCGATAGGGGGTATGAATACGCAGTATTTT.

V and J are TRBV28 and TRBJ1-5, with D hard to call. Trimming pared 5 bases from V and 6 bases from J, leaving 8 bases between. CDR3 size: 12 residues. Per the germline V gene, CDR1 is MDHEN and CDR2 is SYDVKM. The CDR3 protein is CASSRKRQPQHF. The CDR3, as DNA: TGTGCCAGCAGTCGTAAGCGTCAGCCCCAGCATTTT.

The genes are TRBV29-1 and TRBJ1-1, with D possibly TRBD1 on 5 matching bases. The CDR3 consists of 13 residues. The germline V gene has CDR1 SQVTM and CDR2 ANQGSEA. The V gene lost 4 bases and the J gene lost 4 bases, with 13 bases spanning the gap. CDR3 nucleotide sequence: TGCAGCGTTGTGGAGGGGTCGGGCACTGAAGCTTTCTTT. Protein sequence: CSVVEGSGTEAFF.